The clone carrying this T cell receptor (beta chain) came up a few times. Its antigen is unknown. This sample was included in a study of CD8 T cells in ankylosing spondylitis. Study-level results: Disease-associated clones were reportedly significantly overrepresented in matched ankylosing spondylitis synovial fluid.

The CDR3 runs 16 residues. The V gene's germline CDR1 is MNHEY and CDR2 SMNVEV (reference sequence). With 6 bases removed from V and 2 bases from J, the gap between germline ends came to 16 bases. One entry per CDR3 protein, called by TCRdb with MiXCR from the 5' RACE reads. The sample carries about 220,000 distinct CDR3 sequences, 10% to 13% recorded once. The clonotype was recovered from a male donor with ankylosing spondylitis or in good health (not recorded which). This chain links TRBV27 with TRBJ2-2; possible D gene TRBD2, 6 bases. Input material: blood, either unsorted or a sorted T cell fraction (not recorded which). The CDR3 coding sequence is TGTGCCAGCAGACGGGGCTGGCGGGGAAACACCGGGGAGCTGTTTTTT. Translating gives CASRRGWRGNTGELFF.